The entry that follows covers one T cell receptor beta chain sequence. Per the original data handling: The authors estimated nucleated cell counts from reference gene primer amplification. The assay was immunoSEQ multiplex PCR, and TCRdb's table has in-frame clones only and misses some. V, J and clone size reflect that table, while D and trimming were determined from the DNA. The sample has around 220,000 clones, under 90% seen once. The CDR3 totals 20 residues. The germline gives CDR1 MNHEY, CDR2 SMNVEV (reference sequence). V lost 0 bases to trimming and J lost 4 bases; unmatched junction nucleotides: 16. The entry originates in a study of blood T cell repertoires in COVID-19. Across the study: Some COVID-19 samples were acute and others convalescent; all came from the United States, Italy and Spain. In each case, the material was cDNA or gDNA derived from T cells, B-cell-depleted T cells, or PBMCs.

The sequence was collected from a man aged 25-40 years with active or convalescent COVID-19. This chain links TRBV27 with TRBJ2-7; 12 nucleotides match TRBD2. Material: peripheral blood. DNA of the CDR3: TGTGCCAGCAGTTTATCCGGACTAGCGGGACCCATATCGGGGGGTTACGAGCAGTACTTC. Its translation: CASSLSGLAGPISGGYEQYF.